The entry below describes one T cell receptor beta chain. The antigen remains unidentified. CDR1 and CDR2 from the germline V gene are MDHEN and SYDVKM. There are 16 residues in the CDR3. The V end was cut by 7 bases, the J end by 0 bases, with 16 bases between. These data are taken from a study of CD8 T cells in ankylosing spondylitis. Findings of the study overall: Seemingly distinctive of ankylosing spondylitis blood was a TCR beta motif formed by eight highly homologous variants.

TCRdb independently ran MiXCR on the 5' RACE reads; one entry per CDR3 protein. Altogether some 340,000 distinct CDR3 sequences are present, approximately 15% being singletons, with the ten largest covering roughly 1.1%. This sequence was found in a male donor with ankylosing spondylitis or in good health (not recorded which). This chain connects TRBV28 to TRBJ1-5; no firm D call. Input material: blood, either unsorted or a sorted T cell fraction (not recorded which). CDR3 protein: CASTLLSAYSNQPQHF. CDR3 sequence (DNA): TGTGCCAGCACCCTTCTCTCAGCTTATAGCAATCAGCCCCAGCATTTT.